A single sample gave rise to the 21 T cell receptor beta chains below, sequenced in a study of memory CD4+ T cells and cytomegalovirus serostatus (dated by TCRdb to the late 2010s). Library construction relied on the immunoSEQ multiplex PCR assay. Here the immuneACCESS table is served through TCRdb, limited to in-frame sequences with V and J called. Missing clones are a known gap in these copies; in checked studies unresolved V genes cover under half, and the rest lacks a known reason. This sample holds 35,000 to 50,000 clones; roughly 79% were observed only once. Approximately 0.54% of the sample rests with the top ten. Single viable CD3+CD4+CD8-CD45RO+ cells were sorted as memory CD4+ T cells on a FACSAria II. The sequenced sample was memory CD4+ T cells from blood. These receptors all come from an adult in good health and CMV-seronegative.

The DNA for the CDR3 is TGTGCCAGCAGTTCACAGGGGACTGAAGCTTTCTTT. Its protein product is CASSSQGTEAFF. This chain joins TRBV2 and TRBJ1-1, with TRBD1 identical over 7 bases. J lost 5 bases, V lost 5 bases, and 2 bases had no gene match. The CDR3 has 12 amino acids. Germline assignment: CDR1 SNHLY and CDR2 FYNNEI.

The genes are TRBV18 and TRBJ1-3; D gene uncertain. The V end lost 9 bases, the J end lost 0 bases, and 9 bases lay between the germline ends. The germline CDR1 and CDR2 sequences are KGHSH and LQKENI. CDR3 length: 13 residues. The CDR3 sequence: CASSGLSGNTIYF. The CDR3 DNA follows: TGTGCCAGTTCAGGCCTCTCTGGAAACACCATATATTTT.

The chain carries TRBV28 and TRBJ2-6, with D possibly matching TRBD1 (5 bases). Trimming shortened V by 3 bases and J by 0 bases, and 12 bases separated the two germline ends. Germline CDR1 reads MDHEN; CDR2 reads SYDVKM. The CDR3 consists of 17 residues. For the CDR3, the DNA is TGTGCCAGCAGTTTCGACAGATGGGACTCTGGGGCCAACGTCCTGACTTTC. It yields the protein CASSFDRWDSGANVLTF.

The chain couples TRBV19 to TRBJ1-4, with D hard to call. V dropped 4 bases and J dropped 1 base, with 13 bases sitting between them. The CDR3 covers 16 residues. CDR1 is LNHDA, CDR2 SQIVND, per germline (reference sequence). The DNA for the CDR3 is TGTGCCAGTAGTAGACCACGGCGGATAACTAATGAAAAACTGTTTTTT. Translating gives CASSRPRRITNEKLFF.

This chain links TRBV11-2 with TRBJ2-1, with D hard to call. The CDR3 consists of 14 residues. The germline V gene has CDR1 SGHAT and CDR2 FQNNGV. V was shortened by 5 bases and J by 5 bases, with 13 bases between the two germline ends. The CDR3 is CASSPHGQNNEQFF. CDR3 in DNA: TGTGCCAGCAGCCCCCACGGCCAGAACAATGAGCAGTTCTTC.

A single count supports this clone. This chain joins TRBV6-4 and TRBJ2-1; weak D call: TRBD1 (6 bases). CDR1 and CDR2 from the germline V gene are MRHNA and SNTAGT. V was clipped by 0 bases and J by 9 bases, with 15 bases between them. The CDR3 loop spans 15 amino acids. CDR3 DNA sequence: TGTGCCAGCAGTGACTCGAACAGGGTATCCAGTGAGCAGTTCTTC. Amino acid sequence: CASSDSNRVSSEQFF.

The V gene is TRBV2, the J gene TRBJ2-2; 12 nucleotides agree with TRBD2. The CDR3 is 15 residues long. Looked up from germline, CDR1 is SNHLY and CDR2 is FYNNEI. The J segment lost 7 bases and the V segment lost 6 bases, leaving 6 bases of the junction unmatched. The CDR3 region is CASRTLAGGLGELFF. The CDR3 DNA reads TGTGCCAGCAGAACACTAGCGGGGGGTCTCGGGGAGCTGTTTTTT.

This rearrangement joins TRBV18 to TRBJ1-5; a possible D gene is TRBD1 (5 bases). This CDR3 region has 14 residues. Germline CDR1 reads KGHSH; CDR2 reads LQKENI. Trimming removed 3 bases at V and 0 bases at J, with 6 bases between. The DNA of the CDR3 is TGTGCCAGCTCACCGACAGATAGCAATCAGCCCCAGCATTTT. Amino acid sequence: CASSPTDSNQPQHF.

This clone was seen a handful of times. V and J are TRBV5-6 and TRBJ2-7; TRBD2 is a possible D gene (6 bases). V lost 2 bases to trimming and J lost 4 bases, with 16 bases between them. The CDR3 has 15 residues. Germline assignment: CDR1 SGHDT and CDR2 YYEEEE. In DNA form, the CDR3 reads TGTGCCAGCAGCTTCCTCGGGGGACGGCGATACGAGCAGTACTTC. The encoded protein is CASSFLGGRRYEQYF.

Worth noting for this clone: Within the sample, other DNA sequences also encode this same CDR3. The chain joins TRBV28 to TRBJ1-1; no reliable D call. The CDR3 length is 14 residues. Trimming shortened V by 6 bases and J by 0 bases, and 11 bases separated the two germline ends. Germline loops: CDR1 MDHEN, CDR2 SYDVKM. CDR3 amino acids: CASREAGMNTEAFF. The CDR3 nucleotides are TGTGCCAGCAGAGAGGCCGGAATGAACACTGAAGCTTTCTTT.

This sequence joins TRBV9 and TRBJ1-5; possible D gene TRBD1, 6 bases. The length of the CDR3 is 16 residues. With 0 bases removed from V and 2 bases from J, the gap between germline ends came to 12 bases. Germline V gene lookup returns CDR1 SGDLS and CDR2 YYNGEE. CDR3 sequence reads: CASSVGLGGRNQPQHF. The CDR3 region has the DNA TGTGCCAGCAGCGTAGGATTGGGGGGGCGCAATCAGCCCCAGCATTTT.

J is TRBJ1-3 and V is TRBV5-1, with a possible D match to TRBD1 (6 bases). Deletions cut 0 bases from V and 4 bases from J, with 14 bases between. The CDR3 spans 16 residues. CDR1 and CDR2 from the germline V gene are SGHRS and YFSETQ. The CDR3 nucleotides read TGCGCCAGCAGCTTGGAGGGACACTGGTTGGGAAACACCATATATTTT. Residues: CASSLEGHWLGNTIYF.

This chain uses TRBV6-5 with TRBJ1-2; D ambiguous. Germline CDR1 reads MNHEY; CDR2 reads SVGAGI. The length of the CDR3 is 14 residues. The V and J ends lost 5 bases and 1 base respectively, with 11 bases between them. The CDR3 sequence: CASSGVEGNYGYTF. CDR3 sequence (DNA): TGTGCCAGCAGTGGCGTGGAGGGTAACTATGGCTACACCTTC.

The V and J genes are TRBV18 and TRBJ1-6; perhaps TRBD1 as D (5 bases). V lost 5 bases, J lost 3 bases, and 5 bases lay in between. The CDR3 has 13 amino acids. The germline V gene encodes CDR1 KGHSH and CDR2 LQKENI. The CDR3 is CASSDSYNSPLHF. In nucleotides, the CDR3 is TGTGCCAGCTCAGACAGCTATAATTCACCCCTCCACTTT. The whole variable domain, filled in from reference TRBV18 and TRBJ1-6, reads NAGVMQNPRHLVRRRGQEARLRCSPMKGHSHVYWYRQLPEEGLKFMVYLQKENIIDESGMPKERFSAEFPKEGPSILRIQQVVRGDSAAYFCASSDSYNSPLHFGNGTRLTVT.

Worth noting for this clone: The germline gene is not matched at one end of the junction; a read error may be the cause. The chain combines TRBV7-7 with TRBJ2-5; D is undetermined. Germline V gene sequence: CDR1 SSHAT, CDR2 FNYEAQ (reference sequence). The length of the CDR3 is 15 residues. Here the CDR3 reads CASSLAPGSQETQYF. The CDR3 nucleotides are TGTGCTAGCAGCTTAGCCCCTGGGTCTCAAGAGACCCAGTACTTC.

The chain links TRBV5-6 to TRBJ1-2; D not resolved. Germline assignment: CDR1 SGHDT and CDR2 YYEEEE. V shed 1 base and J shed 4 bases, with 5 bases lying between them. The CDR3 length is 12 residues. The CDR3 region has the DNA TGTGCCAGCAGCTTGCGGGGCTATGGCTACACCTTC. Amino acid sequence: CASSLRGYGYTF.

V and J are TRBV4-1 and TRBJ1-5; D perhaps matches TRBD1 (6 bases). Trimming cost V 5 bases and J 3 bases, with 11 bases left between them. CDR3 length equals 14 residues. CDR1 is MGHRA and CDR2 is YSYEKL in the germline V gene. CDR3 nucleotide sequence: TGCGCCAGCAGCGAGCTGGGGGCCAATCAGCCCCAGCATTTT. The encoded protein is CASSELGANQPQHF.

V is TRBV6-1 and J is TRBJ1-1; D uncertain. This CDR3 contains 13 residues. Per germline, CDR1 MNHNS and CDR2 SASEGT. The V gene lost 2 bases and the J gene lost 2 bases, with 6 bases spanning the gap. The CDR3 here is CASSEKSNTEAFF. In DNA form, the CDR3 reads TGTGCCAGCAGTGAAAAAAGCAACACTGAAGCTTTCTTT.

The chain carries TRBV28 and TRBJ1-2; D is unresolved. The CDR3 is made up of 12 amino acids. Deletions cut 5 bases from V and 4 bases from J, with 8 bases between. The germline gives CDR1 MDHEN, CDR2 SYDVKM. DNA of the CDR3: TGTGCCAGCAGTGGCCTGGGCTATGGCTACACCTTC. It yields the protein CASSGLGYGYTF.

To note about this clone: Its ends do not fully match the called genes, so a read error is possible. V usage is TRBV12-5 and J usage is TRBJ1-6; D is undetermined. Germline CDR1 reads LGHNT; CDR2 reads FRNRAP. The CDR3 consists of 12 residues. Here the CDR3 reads CASGLVPGNAVF. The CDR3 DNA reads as TGTGCTAGTGGTTTGGTACCGGGGAACGCGGTCTTT.

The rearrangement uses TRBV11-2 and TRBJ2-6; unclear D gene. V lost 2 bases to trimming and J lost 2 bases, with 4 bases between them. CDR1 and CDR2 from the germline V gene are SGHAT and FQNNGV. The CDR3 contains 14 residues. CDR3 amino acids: CASSLNAGANVLTF. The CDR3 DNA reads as TGTGCCAGCAGCTTAAATGCTGGGGCCAACGTCCTGACTTTC.